The T cell receptor (beta chain) described here comes from a study of blood T cell repertoires in COVID-19. Trimming cost V 3 bases and J 3 bases; bases outside gene matches: 4. The CDR3 runs to 14 residues. Germline V lookup: CDR1 LGHNA, CDR2 YNFKEQ. Only in-frame clones appear in the TCRdb table, and some are missing; sequencing was by immunoSEQ multiplex PCR. Of under 250,000 clones in the sample, about 93% are singletons; the top ten hold around 0.84%. This chain uses TRBV4-2 with TRBJ1-1; TRBD1 aligns across 7 bases. The clonotype originates from a man aged 55 to 69 with COVID-19, enrolled during active disease. Sequencing used peripheral blood. The CDR3 DNA sequence: TGTGCCAGCAGCCAGACAGGGTTGGACACTGAAGCTTTCTTT. This sequence encodes CASSQTGLDTEAFF.